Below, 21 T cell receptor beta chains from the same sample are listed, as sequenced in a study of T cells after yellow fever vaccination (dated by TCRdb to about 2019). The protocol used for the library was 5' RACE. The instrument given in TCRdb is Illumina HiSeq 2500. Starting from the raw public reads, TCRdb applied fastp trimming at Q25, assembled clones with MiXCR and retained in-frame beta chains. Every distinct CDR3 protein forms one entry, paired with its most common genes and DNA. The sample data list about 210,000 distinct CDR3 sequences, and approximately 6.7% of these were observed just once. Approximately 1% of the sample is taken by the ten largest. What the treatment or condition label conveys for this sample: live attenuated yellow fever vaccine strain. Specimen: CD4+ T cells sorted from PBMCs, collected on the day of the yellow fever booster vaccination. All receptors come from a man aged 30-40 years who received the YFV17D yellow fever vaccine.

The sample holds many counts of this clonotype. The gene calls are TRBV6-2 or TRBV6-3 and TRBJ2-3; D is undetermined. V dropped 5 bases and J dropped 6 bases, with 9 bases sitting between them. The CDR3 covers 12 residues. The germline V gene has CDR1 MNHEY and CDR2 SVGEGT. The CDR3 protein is CASSQSRDTQYF. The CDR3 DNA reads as TGTGCCAGCAGTCAGAGCCGGGATACGCAGTATTTT.

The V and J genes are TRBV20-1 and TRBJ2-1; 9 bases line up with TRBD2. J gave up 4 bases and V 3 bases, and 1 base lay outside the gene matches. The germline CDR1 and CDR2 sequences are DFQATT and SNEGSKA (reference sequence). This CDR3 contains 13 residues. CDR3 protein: CSASLAGYNEQFF. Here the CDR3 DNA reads TGCAGTGCTAGCCTAGCGGGGTACAATGAGCAGTTCTTC.

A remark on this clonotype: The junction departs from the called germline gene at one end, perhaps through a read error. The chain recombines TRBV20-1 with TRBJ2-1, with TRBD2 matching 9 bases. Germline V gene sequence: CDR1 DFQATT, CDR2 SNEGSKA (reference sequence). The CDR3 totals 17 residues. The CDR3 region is CCATGGYTREGVNEQFF. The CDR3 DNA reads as TGCTGTGCCACCGGGGGGTACACGCGGGAGGGGGTAAATGAGCAGTTCTTC.

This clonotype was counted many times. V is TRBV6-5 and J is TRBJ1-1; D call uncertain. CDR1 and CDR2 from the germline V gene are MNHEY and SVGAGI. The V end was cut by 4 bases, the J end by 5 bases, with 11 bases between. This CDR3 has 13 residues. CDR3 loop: CASSSRRRTEAFF. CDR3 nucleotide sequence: TGTGCCAGCAGTTCCCGTCGGCGTACTGAAGCTTTCTTT.

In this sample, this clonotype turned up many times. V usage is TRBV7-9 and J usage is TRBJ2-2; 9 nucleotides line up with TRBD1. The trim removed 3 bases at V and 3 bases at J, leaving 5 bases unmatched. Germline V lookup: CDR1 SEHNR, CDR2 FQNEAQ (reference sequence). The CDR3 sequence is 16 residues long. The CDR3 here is CASSLSGTGYTGELFF. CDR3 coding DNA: TGTGCCAGCAGCTTGTCCGGGACAGGGTACACCGGGGAGCTGTTTTTT.

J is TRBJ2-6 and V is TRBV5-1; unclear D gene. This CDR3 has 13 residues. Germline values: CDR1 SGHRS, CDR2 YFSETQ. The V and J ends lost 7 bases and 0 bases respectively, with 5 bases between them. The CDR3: CASFDSGANVLTF. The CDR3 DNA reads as TGCGCCAGCTTTGACTCTGGGGCCAACGTCCTGACTTTC.

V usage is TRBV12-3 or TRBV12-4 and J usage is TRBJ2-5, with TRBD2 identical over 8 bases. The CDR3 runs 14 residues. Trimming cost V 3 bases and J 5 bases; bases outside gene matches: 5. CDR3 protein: CASSFREGMETQYF. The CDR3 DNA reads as TGTGCCAGCAGTTTCCGGGAGGGAATGGAGACCCAGTACTTC.

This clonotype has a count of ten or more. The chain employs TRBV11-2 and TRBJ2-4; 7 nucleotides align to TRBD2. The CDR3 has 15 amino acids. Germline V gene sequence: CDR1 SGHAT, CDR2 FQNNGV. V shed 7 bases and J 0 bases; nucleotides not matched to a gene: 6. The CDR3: CASTMSGIAKNIQYF. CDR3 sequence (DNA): TGTGCCAGCACGATGAGCGGGATAGCCAAAAACATTCAGTACTTC. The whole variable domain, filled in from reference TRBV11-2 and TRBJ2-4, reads EAGVAQSPRYKIIEKRQSVAFWCNPISGHATLYWYQQILGQGPKLLIQFQNNGVVDDSQLPKDRFSAERLKGVDSTLKIQPAKLEDSAVYLCASTMSGIAKNIQYFGAGTRLSVL.

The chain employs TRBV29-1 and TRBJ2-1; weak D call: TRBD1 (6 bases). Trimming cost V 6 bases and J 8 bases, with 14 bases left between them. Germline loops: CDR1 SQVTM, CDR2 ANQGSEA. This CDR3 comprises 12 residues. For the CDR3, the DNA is TGCAGCGTGGGGATAGACAGGTATGAGCAGTTCTTC. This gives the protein CSVGIDRYEQFF.

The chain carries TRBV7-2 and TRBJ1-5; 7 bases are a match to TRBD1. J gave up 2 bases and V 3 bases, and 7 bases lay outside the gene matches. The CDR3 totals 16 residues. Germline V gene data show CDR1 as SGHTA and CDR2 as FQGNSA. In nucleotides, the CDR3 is TGTGCCAGCAGCTTTCGGTATCAGGGGGGCAATCAGCCCCAGCATTTT. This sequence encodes CASSFRYQGGNQPQHF.

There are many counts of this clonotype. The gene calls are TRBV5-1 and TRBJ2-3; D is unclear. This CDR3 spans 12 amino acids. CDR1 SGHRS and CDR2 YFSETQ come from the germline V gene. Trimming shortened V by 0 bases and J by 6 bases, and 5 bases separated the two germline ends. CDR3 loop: CASSLVSDTQYF. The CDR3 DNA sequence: TGCGCCAGCAGCTTGGTCTCCGATACGCAGTATTTT. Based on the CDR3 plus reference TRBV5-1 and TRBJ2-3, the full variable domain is KAGVTQTPRYLIKTRGQQVTLSCSPISGHRSVSWYQQTPGQGLQFLFEYFSETQRNKGNFPGRFSGRQFSNSRSEMNVSTLELGDSALYLCASSLVSDTQYFGPGTRLTVL.

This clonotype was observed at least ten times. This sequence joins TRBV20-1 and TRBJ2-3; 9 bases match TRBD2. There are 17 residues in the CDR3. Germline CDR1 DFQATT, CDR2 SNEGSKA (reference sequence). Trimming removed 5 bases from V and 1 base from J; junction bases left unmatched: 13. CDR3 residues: CSALRPSSGKRTDTQYF. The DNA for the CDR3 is TGCAGTGCTCTCCGCCCCTCTAGCGGGAAGCGCACAGATACGCAGTATTTT.

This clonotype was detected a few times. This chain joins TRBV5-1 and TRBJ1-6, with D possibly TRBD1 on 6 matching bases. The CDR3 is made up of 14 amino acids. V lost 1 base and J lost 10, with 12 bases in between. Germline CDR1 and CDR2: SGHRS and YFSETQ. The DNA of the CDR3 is TGCGCCAGCAGCTTGTCAGGGGTAGACTCACCCCTCCACTTT. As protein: CASSLSGVDSPLHF.

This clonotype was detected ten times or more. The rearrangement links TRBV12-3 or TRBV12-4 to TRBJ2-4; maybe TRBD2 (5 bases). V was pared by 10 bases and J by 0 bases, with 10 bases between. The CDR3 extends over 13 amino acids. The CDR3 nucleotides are TGTGCCACCGAGGGCGCAGCCAAAAACATTCAGTACTTC. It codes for CATEGAAKNIQYF.

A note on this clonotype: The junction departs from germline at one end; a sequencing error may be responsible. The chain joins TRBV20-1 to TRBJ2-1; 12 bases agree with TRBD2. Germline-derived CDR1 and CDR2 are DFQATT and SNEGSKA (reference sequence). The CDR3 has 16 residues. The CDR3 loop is CCARDAAGTSGNEQFF. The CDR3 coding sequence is TGCTGTGCTAGAGATGCGGCCGGGACTAGCGGGAATGAGCAGTTCTTC.

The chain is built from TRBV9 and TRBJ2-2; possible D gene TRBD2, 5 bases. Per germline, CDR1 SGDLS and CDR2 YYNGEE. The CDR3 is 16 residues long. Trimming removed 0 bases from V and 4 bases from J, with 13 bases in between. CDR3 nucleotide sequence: TGTGCCAGCAGCGTAGCCACGGCGGCGGGCACCGGGGAGCTGTTTTTT. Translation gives CASSVATAAGTGELFF.

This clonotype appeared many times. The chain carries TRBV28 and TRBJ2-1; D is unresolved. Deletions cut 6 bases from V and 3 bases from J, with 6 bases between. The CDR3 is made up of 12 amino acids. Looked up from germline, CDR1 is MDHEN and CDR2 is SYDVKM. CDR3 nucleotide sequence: TGTGCCAGCAGCCGAATCTACAATGAGCAGTTCTTC. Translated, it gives CASSRIYNEQFF.

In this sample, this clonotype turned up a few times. The CDR3 bases are TGCGCCAGCAGCCGGGACTCCAATGGGGAGACCCAGTACTTC. This gives the protein CASSRDSNGETQYF. This rearrangement joins TRBV4-1 to TRBJ2-5, with D possibly TRBD2 on 6 matching bases. The CDR3 is 14 amino acids. From germline, CDR1 is MGHRA and CDR2 YSYEKL. V lost 4 bases and J 5 bases, leaving 14 bases between the germline ends.

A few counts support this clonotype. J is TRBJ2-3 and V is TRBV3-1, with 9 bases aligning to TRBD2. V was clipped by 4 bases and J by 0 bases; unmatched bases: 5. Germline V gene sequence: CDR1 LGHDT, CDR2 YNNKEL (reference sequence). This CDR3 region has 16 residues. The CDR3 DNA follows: TGTGCCAGCAGCCTCACTAGCGGGTTAAGCACAGATACGCAGTATTTT. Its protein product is CASSLTSGLSTDTQYF.

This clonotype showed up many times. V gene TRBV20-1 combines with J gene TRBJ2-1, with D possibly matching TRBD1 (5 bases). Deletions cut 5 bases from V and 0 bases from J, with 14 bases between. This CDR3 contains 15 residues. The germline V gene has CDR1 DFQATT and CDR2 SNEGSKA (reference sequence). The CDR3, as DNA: TGCAGTGCTGGAAAGGGGTCCCGCTCCTACAATGAGCAGTTCTTC. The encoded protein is CSAGKGSRSYNEQFF.

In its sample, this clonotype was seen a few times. CDR3 DNA: TGTGCCAGCGGCGGGAGCCAGGAGACCCAGTACTTC. As protein: CASGGSQETQYF. This sequence joins TRBV7-6 and TRBJ2-5; TRBD2 matches 7 bases. CDR3 size: 12 residues. With V trimmed by 8 bases and J by 5 bases, 5 bases remained unmatched. In germline, CDR1 is SGHVS, CDR2 FNYEAQ. The full variable domain, completed using reference TRBV7-6 and TRBJ2-5, is GAGVSQSPRYKVTKRGQDVALRCDPISGHVSLYWYRQALGQGPEFLTYFNYEAQQDKSGLPNDRFSAERPEGSISTLTIQRTEQRDSAMYRCASGGSQETQYFGPGTRLLVL.